The TCR beta chain under discussion was sequenced for a study of graft-versus-host responses after intestinal transplantation. Study-level background: Grafts that recipients had were multivisceral, liver-intestinal, or isolated intestinal transplants. Every recipient had anti-thymocyte globulin induction and 2 to 4 years of tacrolimus plus steroids.

The data were produced by immunoSEQ multiplex PCR, yet TCRdb's version contains in-frame clones alone and is incomplete. Among just over 14,000 clones listed, around 94% were seen once. The sequenced sample was PBMCs, obtained 9 days after transplant. The receptor was derived from a human patient who received an intestinal transplant, so some T cells may come from the graft donor.

CDR3 in amino acids: CASSLGTSGIYEQYF. CDR3 DNA: TGTGCCAGCAGTTTAGGGACTAGCGGGATTTACGAGCAGTACTTC. V and J are TRBV28 and TRBJ2-7, with 13 bases fitting TRBD2. V shed 2 bases and J 4 bases; nucleotides not matched to a gene: 2. CDR3 length: 15 amino acids. From germline, CDR1 is MDHEN and CDR2 SYDVKM.